This T cell receptor beta chain appears in the sequencing data of a study of control samples from healthy donors and cancer patients. Repertoires were generated with immunoSEQ multiplex PCR, while TCRdb's copy carries only in-frame clones and drops some. The sample has 130,000 to 150,000 clones, roughly 94% seen once. This CDR3 is 14 amino acids long. Germline CDR1 and CDR2: KGHSH and LQKENI. Deletions cut 1 base from V and 0 bases from J, with 6 bases between. This TCR derives from a man in his sixties with colorectal cancer. Sequenced material: PBMCs. The chain joins TRBV18 to TRBJ2-5, with unresolved D. The DNA for the CDR3 is TGTGCCAGCTCACCACAGGGCTACCAAGAGACCCAGTACTTC. It yields the protein CASSPQGYQETQYF. Using reference TRBV18 and TRBJ2-5 for the parts outside the CDR3, the full variable domain is NAGVMQNPRHLVRRRGQEARLRCSPMKGHSHVYWYRQLPEEGLKFMVYLQKENIIDESGMPKERFSAEFPKEGPSILRIQQVVRGDSAAYFCASSPQGYQETQYFGPGTRLLVL.